This T cell receptor beta chain emerged from a study of shared clonotypes between healthy human individuals (TCRdb year 2020). General notes on the study: A couple of women and a few men aged 18 to 49 years were included in the cohort. Per donor, three plates each were used for CD4 naive and CD4 memory, two for CD8 naive, and one for CD8 memory. Blood TCR repertoires of about five healthy adults were deeply sequenced to estimate repertoire size and the extent of clonotype sharing between individuals. Libraries were prepared and TCR repertoires were sequenced by different laboratories using diverse techniques, in order to increase sequencing depth and limit assay-specific biases. Each donor's leukapheresis produced roughly between roughly 0.94 and 9.5 billion PBMCs.

Using the deep immunoSEQ assay, multiplex PCR amplified TCR CDR3 regions from genomic DNA. Genomic DNA extracted from each cell subset was distributed evenly over all wells of several immunoSEQ 96-well plates, and each plate served as one replicate. Each replicate PCR for sorted subsets received approximately 220 ng genomic DNA, equal to about 30,000 T cell genomes. Purified libraries were quantified with a Qubit 3.0 fluorometer, sized on a Bioanalyzer 2100, and re-quantified with the KAPA Library Quantification kit. Every immunoSEQ 96-well plate was sequenced on a separate single-read 150-cycle Illumina NextSeq 550 flow cell. In the original analysis: Because the immunoSEQ output included only junctional sequences and no quality scores, the filtering could not be the same as the filtering used for full-length reads. To assign V/J genes and CDR3, sequences were annotated using PyIR, a Python wrapper for IgBLAST v1.9, with IMGT germline references. Any read was removed if the V/J assignment was weak (E-value above 1e-6), the CDR3 was missing, or the read contained stop codons, out-of-frame junctions, or ambiguous translated residues. A V3J clonotype was defined by an identical inferred V gene, J gene, and CDR3 amino acid sequence. The percentage overlap between two repertoires was calculated by dividing the number of shared unique clonotypes by the size of the smaller repertoire. Three approaches were used to assess repertoire richness: RTK rarefaction, the Chao1 estimator, and Recon v2.1 estimates of unobserved clonotypes. For all TCRbeta clonotypes obtained by the gDNA method from a few donors, generation probabilities were computed with OLGA. Sourced from immuneACCESS, this table was stored by TCRdb with only in-frame sequences that have V and J called. A share of the clones is absent; for the studies checked, an unresolved V gene accounts for under half, and the remainder has no known explanation. V and J calls and clone size follow that table, whereas D and trimming were derived from the DNA. This sample comprises millions of clones, approximately 92% of them detected only once. More than 0.12% of the sample rests with the top ten.

Overall results and qualifications from the work: Based on pairwise subsampling, the degree of clonotype sharing among donors was expected to be affected by sequencing depth. Sharing across several donors was observed for 4.5% to 6.5% of naive CD4, less than 4% of naive CD8, about 2.3% of memory CD4, and less than 0.45% of memory CD8 clonotypes. Naive subsets generally had larger estimated clonotype richness than memory subsets did. Sampling was restricted to blood, and TCR repertoires in tissue are likely to differ from TCR repertoires in blood. Because the study included only a small number of donors, the genetic and exposure-history diversity represented was limited. Rarefaction of sorted-subset datasets indicated incomplete sequencing despite the large sequencing depth. Compared with non-shared clonotypes, clonotypes shared by all four sorted-subset donors had higher generation probabilities.

The donors were healthy, HIV-negative adults who had no recently reported acute infections or vaccinations. Every donor was a Caucasian adult residing in Nashville, Tennessee, USA. CD4+ T cells were enriched by magnetic negative selection, after which naive cells were positively selected on CD45RA and the negative fraction was taken as the memory subset. Blood was collected by leukapheresis, and PBMCs were isolated by Ficoll-Histopaque density gradient centrifugation and then cryopreserved in liquid nitrogen vapor phase. Analytical flow cytometry was used to check the purity and quantity of every magnetically sorted T cell population. From each sorted fraction, genomic DNA was isolated and quantified by UV absorbance on a Nanodrop 2000c. With regard to this clone: The specificity of this receptor is unknown. Base qualities are not at hand, and no much larger clone is one base apart.

Sequencing input: naive CD4+ T cells sorted from blood. In the paper's terms, the cell subset or site label means: CD45RA+ positively selected. The origin of this receptor is a man younger than 35 in good health.

The CDR3 here reads CASSVGTLGEKLFF. DNA sequence: TGTGCCAGCAGCGTAGGGACCCTGGGTGAAAAACTGTTTTTT. This receptor chain uses TRBV9 and TRBJ1-4; the D segment cannot be called with confidence. V is reduced by 0 bases and J by 7 bases, leaving a spacing of 10 bases between them. According to the germline V gene, CDR1 reads SGDLS and CDR2 reads YYNGEE. The CDR3 runs 14 amino acids, cysteine and phenylalanine included. Here the CDR3 DNA is all that survives: 42 bases in frame from base 1.